The clone carrying this TCR beta chain is a singleton in its sample. Germline V CDR1 and CDR2: MDHEN, SYDVKM. V was clipped by 5 bases and J by 7 bases; unmatched bases: 11. The CDR3 runs 16 residues. The protocol was immunoSEQ multiplex PCR, while the TCRdb copy is restricted to in-frame clones and leaves out a portion. The data hold over 45,000 clones, with 90% to 95% observed a single time. This entry comes from a study of T cell changes during pregnancy in multiple sclerosis. This receptor was taken from a female donor with multiple sclerosis, enrolled in a pregnancy study. The chain has TRBV28 and TRBJ2-1; 10 bases line up with TRBD2. The sample in question was peripheral blood, obtained in the third trimester of pregnancy. CDR3 region: CASSETGTSEKNEQFF. As DNA, the CDR3 is TGTGCCAGCAGTGAAACCGGGACTAGCGAAAAGAATGAGCAGTTCTTC.